A selection of T cell receptor beta chains follows, all from one sample in a study of CD8+ T cells in alopecia areata. The repertoire was sequenced with immunoSEQ multiplex PCR; TCRdb's copy has only in-frame clones and lacks some. The table has under 200,000 clones, about two thirds seen once. The starting material was CD4+ T cells sorted from blood, obtained at week 4, from a patient treated with tofacitinib. These receptors originate from a human donor with alopecia areata. CDR3s include the opening cysteine and the closing phenylalanine or tryptophan. Clone size is given for some rows only: seen once, a few or many times, or a class if the clone is expanded.

size	J	V	CDR3
-	TRBJ2-7	TRBV30	CAWSSRRFYEQYF
-	TRBJ1-1	TRBV29-1	CSVDRLTTEAFF
once	TRBJ2-3	TRBV4-3	CASSQEVRTDTQYF
-	TRBJ2-5	TRBV27	CASSFPRETQYF
-	TRBJ2-2	TRBV29-1	CSGANRVGGELFF
once	TRBJ1-1	TRBV29-1	CSVGTGLNTEAFF
-	TRBJ2-7	TRBV15	CATSRDRYEQYF
-	TRBJ1-2	TRBV30	CAWSRTGGYGYTF
few	TRBJ2-5	TRBV2	CASSGILGETQYF
-	TRBJ2-1	TRBV10-3	CAISESTPENEQFF
-	TRBJ2-1	TRBV29-1	CSHYNAYNEQFF
-	TRBJ1-1	TRBV29-1	CSPPPVNTEAFF
-	TRBJ1-2	TRBV6-5	CASRETGGASRGYTF
-	TRBJ2-5	TRBV5-1	CASSSGHSQETQYF
-	TRBJ2-3	TRBV5-1	CASSPQASGGAGKDTQYF
-	TRBJ1-2	TRBV5-1	CASSLPGPNGYTF
-	TRBJ2-5	TRBV6-5	CASSTPGRAETQYF
-	TRBJ1-5	TRBV5-4	CASSLGGLNQPQHF
-	TRBJ2-5	TRBV7-3	CASSEGLTPQETQYF
-	TRBJ1-6	TRBV30	CAWTGGDSPLHF
-	TRBJ1-3	TRBV30	CAYKPGGSGNTIYF
-	TRBJ2-7	TRBV5-1	CASRMTVYEQYF
-	TRBJ2-3	TRBV29-1	CSVVKVGQLPDTQYF
-	TRBJ2-7	TRBV19	CASSRYSGTGSEQYF
few	TRBJ2-5	TRBV4-2	CASSRVPGAQETQYF
few	TRBJ2-5	TRBV29-1	CSAVVVEGETQYF
-	TRBJ2-2	TRBV12-5	CASGLTNPAGELFF
-	TRBJ1-2	TRBV18	CASSRPLEGYTF
few	TRBJ2-3	TRBV29-1	CSVTSDRGLADTQYF
-	TRBJ2-7	TRBV6-6	CASSYSTGREQYF
few	TRBJ2-7	TRBV11-2	CASSSSTQSYEQYF
-	TRBJ2-7	TRBV7-6	CASGRASNYEQYF
-	TRBJ2-2	TRBV7-9	CASSSPVRNTGELFF
-	TRBJ1-5	TRBV7-2	CASSLAFGNQPQHF
few	TRBJ2-5	TRBV29-1	CSVEGKDETQYF
-	TRBJ2-1	TRBV7-2	CASSYLNYNEQFF
once	TRBJ1-2	TRBV2	CASSAGGERGYTF
few	TRBJ1-2	TRBV6-5	CASSYERTGTYGYTF
-	TRBJ2-3	TRBV9	CASSVGAPSTDTQYF
-	TRBJ1-2	TRBV29-1	CSAKTGGYGYTF
few	TRBJ2-3	TRBV29-1	CSVEIFGAPDTQYF
-	TRBJ2-2	TRBV15	CATQGAYTGELFF
-	TRBJ2-3	TRBV10-3	CAILAGGTDTQYF
-	TRBJ2-5	TRBV13	CASSVGTAKETQYF
-	TRBJ2-2	TRBV30	CAWSRRSNTGELFF
few	TRBJ2-1	TRBV29-1	CSVGGGGAYEQFF